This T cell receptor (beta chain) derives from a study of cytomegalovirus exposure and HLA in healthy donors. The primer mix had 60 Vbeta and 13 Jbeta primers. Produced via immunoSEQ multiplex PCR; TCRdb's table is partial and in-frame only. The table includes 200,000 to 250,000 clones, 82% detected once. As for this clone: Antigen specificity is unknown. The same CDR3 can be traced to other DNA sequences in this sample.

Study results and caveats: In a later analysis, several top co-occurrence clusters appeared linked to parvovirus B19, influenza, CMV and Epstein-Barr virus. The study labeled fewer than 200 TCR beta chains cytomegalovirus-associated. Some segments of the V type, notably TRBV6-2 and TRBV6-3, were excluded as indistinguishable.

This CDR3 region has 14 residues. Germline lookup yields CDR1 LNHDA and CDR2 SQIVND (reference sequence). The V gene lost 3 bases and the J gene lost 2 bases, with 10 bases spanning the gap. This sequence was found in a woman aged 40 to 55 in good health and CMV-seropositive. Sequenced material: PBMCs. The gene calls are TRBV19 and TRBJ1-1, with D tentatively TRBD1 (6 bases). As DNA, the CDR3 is TGTGCCAGTAGTATCGGACAGCCTAACACTGAAGCTTTCTTT. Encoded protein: CASSIGQPNTEAFF. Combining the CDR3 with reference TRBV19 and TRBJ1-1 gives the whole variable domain DGGITQSPKYLFRKEGQNVTLSCEQNLNHDAMYWYRQDPGQGLRLIYYSQIVNDFQKGDIAEGYSVSREKKESFPLTVTSAQKNPTAFYLCASSIGQPNTEAFFGQGTRLTVV.